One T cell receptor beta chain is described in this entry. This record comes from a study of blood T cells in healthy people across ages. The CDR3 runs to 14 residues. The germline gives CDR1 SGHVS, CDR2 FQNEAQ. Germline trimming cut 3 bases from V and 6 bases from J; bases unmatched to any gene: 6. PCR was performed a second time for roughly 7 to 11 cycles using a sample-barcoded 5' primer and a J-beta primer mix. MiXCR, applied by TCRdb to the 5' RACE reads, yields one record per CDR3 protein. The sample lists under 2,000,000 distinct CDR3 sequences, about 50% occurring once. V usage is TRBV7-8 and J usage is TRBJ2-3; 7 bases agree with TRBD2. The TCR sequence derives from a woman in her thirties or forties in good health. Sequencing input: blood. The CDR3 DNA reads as TGTGCCAGCAGCTTTTGGGGGGGGAAGGATACGCAGTATTTT. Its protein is CASSFWGGKDTQYF.